The entry below gives a single TCR beta chain sequence along with its context. In germline, CDR1 is MNHEY, CDR2 SMNVEV (reference sequence). Trimming pared 4 bases from V and 7 bases from J, leaving 14 bases between. The CDR3 length is 15 residues. The sample comes from a study of blood T cell repertoires in COVID-19. Authors' methods: Cell counts per sample came from amplifying reference gene primers. Sequencing used immunoSEQ multiplex PCR; TCRdb keeps in-frame clones, though not all of them. Clonal size and the V and J genes are those of that table, whereas D and trimming came from the DNA. The top ten hold around 3.5% of the sample, which has around 42,000 clones, 88% seen once.

The chain links TRBV27 to TRBJ1-6; D unresolved. The specimen sequenced was peripheral blood. The sequence was obtained from a human donor in a cohort sampled during active COVID-19. The CDR3 loop is CASSWSRGMNSPLHF. The CDR3 DNA sequence: TGTGCCAGCAGTTGGTCCCGGGGTATGAATTCACCCCTCCACTTT.